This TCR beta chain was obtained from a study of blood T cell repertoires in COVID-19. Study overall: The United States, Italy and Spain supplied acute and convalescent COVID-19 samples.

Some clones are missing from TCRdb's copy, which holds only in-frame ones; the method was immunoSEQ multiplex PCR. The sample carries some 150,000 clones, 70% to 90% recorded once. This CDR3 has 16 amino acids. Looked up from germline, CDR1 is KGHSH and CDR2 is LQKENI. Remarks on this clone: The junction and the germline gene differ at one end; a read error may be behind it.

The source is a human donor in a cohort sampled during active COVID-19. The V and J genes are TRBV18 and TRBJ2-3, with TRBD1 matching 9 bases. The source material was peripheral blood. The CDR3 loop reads CASSPPGQGPTNTQYF. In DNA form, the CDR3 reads TGTGCCAGCTCACCACCGGGACAGGGACCCACAAATACGCAGTATTTT.